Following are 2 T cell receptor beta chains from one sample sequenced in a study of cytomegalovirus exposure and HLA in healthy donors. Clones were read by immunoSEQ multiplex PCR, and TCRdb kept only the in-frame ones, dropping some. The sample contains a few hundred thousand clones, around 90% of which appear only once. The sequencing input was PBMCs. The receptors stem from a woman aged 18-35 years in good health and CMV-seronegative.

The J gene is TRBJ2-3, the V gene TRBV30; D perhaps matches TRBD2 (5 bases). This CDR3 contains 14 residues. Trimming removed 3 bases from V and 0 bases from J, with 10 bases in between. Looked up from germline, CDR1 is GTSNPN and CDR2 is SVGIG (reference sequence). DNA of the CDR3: TGTGCCTGGAGCCCGGGGTATAGCACAGATACGCAGTATTTT. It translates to CAWSPGYSTDTQYF.

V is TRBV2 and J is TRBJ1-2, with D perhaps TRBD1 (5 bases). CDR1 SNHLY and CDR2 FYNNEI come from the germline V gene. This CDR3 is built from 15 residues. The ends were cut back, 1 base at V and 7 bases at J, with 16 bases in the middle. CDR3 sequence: CASSEGQPRDGGYTF. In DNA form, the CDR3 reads TGTGCCAGCAGTGAAGGACAGCCCAGAGACGGTGGCTACACCTTC.